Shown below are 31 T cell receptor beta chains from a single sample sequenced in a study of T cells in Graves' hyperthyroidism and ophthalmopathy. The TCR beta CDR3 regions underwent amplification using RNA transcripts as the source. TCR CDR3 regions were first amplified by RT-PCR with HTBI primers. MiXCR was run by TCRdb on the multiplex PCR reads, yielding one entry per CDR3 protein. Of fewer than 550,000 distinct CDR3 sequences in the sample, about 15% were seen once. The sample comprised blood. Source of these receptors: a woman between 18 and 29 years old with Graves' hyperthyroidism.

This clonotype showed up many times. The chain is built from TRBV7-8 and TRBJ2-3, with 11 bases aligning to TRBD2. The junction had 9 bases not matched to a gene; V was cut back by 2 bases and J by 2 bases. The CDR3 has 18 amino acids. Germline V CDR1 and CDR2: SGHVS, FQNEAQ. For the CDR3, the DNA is TGTGCCAGCAGCTTACCGTTCGGGACTAGCGGAATCACAGATACGCAGTATTTT. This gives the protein CASSLPFGTSGITDTQYF.

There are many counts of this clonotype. The CDR3 here is CASSRDRLDQPQHF. In DNA, the CDR3 is TGTGCCAGTAGTCGTGACAGGCTAGATCAGCCCCAGCATTTT. The V call is TRBV19, the J call TRBJ1-5, with D maybe TRBD1 (6 bases). V lost 5 bases and J 5 bases, leaving 13 bases between the germline ends. Germline V gene lookup returns CDR1 LNHDA and CDR2 SQIVND (reference sequence). This CDR3 has 14 residues. The full variable domain, with the rest looked up from reference TRBV19 and TRBJ1-5, is DGGITQSPKYLFRKEGQNVTLSCEQNLNHDAMYWYRQDPGQGLRLIYYSQIVNDFQKGDIAEGYSVSREKKESFPLTVTSAQKNPTAFYLCASSRDRLDQPQHFGDGTRLSIL.

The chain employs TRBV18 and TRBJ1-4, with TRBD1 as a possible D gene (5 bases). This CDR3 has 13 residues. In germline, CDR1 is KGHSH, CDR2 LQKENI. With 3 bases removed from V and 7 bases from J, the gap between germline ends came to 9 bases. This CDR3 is CASSPGTSEKLFF. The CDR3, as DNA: TGTGCCAGCTCACCCGGGACTTCTGAAAAACTGTTTTTT.

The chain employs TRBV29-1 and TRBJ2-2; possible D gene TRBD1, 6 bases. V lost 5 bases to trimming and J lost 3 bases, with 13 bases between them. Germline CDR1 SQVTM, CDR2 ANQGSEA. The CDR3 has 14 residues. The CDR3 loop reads CSVRNRQDTGELFF. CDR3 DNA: TGCAGCGTTCGGAATCGACAGGACACCGGGGAGCTGTTTTTT.

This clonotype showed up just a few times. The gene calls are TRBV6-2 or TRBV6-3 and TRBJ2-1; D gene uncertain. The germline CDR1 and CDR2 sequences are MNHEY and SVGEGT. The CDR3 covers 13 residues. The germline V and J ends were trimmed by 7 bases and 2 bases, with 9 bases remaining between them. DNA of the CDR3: TGTGCCAGCACTTCCACTACCTACAATGAGCAGTTCTTC. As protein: CASTSTTYNEQFF.

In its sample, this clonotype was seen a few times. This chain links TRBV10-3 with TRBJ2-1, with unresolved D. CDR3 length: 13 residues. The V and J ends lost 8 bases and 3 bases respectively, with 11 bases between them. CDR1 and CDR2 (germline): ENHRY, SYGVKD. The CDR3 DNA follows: TGTGCCATCGTAGACTTGGGCTACAATGAGCAGTTCTTC. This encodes CAIVDLGYNEQFF.

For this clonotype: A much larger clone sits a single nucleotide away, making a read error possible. CDR3 loop: CASSPGNTNTGELFF. As DNA, the CDR3 is TGTGCCAGTAGCCCAGGGAATACGAACACCGGGGAGCTGTTTTTT. The chain carries TRBV19 and TRBJ2-2, with D possibly TRBD1 on 5 matching bases. The CDR3 runs to 15 residues. CDR1 is LNHDA and CDR2 is SQIVND in the germline V gene (reference sequence). The V and J ends lost 6 bases and 0 bases respectively, with 11 bases between them.

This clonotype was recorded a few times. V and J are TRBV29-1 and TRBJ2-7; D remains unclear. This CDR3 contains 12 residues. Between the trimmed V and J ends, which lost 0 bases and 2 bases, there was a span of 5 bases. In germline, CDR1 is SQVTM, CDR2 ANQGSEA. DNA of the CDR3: TGCAGCGTTGAAGAGGGCACCTACGAGCAGTACTTC. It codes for CSVEEGTYEQYF.

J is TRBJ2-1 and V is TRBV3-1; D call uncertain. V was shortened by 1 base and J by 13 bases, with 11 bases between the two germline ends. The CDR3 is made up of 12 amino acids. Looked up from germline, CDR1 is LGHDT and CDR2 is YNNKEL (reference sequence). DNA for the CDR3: TGTGCCAGCAGCCAAGGTACGACCCGACAGTTCTTC. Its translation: CASSQGTTRQFF.

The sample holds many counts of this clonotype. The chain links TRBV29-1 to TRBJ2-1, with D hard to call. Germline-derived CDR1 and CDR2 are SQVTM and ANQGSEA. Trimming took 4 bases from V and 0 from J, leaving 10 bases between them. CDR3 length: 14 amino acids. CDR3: CSVGGSSSYNEQFF. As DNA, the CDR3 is TGCAGCGTTGGTGGCAGCAGCTCCTACAATGAGCAGTTCTTC.

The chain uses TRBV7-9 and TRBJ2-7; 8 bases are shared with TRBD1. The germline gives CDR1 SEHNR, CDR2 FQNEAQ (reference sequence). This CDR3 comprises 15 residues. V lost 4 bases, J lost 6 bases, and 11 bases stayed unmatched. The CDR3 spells CASSSPSGTGGEQYF. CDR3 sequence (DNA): TGTGCCAGCAGCTCCCCCTCGGGGACAGGCGGCGAGCAGTACTTC.

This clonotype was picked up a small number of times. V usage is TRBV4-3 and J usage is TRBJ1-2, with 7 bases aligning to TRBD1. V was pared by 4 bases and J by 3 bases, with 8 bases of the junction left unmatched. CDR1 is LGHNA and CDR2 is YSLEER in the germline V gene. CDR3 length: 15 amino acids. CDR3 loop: CASSLEGGLDYGYTF. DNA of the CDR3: TGCGCCAGCAGCCTCGAAGGGGGCTTAGACTATGGCTACACCTTC.

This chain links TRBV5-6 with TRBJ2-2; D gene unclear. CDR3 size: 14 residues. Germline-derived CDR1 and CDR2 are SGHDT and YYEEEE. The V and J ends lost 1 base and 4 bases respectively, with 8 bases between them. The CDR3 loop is CASSLPSPTGELFF. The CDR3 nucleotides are TGTGCCAGCAGCTTGCCCAGTCCCACCGGGGAGCTGTTTTTT.

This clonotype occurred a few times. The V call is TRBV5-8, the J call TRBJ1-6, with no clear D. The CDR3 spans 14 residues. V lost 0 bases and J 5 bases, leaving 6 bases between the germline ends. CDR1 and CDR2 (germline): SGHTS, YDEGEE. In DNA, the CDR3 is TGTGCCAGCAGCTTGGTGGGCCATAATTCACCCCTCCACTTT. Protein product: CASSLVGHNSPLHF.

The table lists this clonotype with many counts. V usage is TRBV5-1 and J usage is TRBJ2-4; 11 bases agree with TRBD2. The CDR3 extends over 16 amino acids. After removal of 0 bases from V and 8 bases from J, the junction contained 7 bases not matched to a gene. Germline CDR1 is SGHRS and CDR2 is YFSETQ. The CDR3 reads CASSLVSSGRTDIQYF. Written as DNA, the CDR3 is TGCGCCAGCAGCTTGGTGTCTAGCGGGAGGACAGACATTCAGTACTTC.

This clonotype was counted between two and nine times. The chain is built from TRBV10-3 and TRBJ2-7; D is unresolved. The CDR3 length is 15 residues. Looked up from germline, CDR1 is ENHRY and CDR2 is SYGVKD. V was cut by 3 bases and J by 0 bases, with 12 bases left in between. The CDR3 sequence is CAISDPQGSSYEQYF. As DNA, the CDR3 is TGTGCCATCAGTGACCCACAAGGTAGCTCCTACGAGCAGTACTTC.

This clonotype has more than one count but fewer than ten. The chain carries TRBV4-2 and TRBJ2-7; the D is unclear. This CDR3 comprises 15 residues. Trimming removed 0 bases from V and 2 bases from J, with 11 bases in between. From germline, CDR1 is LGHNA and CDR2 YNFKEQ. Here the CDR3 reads CASSQDLGVAYEQYF. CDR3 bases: TGTGCCAGCAGCCAAGATCTTGGCGTGGCCTACGAGCAGTACTTC.

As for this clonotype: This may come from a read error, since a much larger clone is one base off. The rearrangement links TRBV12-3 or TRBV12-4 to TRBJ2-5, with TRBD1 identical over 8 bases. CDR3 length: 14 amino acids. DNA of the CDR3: TGTGTCAGCAGCTCAAGCTACCAGGACAGGGCAGAGTACTTC. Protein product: CVSSSSYQDRAEYF.

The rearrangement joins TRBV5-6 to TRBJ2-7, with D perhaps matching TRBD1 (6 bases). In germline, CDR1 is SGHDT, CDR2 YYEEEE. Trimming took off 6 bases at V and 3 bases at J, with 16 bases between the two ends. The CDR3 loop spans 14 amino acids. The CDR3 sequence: CASTVGQYNYEQYF. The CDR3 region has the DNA TGTGCCAGCACAGTCGGACAGTATAACTACGAGCAGTACTTC.

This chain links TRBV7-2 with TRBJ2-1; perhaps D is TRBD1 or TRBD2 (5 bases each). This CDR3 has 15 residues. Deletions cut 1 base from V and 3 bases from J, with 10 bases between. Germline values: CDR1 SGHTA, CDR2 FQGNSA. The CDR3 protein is CASSLDGTVYNEQFF. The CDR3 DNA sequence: TGTGCCAGCAGCTTAGATGGGACGGTCTACAATGAGCAGTTCTTC. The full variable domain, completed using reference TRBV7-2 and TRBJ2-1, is GAGVSQSPSNKVTEKGKDVELRCDPISGHTALYWYRQSLGQGLEFLIYFQGNSAPDKSGLPSDRFSAERTGGSVSTLTIQRTQQEDSAVYLCASSLDGTVYNEQFFGPGTRLTVL.

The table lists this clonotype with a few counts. The CDR3 nucleotides read TGCAGTGCTAGAGATCGAAAGGGGGCCTCCGGCCCCGGAAATCAGCCCCAGCATTTT. This codes for CSARDRKGASGPGNQPQHF. This sequence joins TRBV20-1 and TRBJ1-5; 7 nucleotides line up with TRBD1. This CDR3 is 19 amino acids long. The germline V gene encodes CDR1 DFQATT and CDR2 SNEGSKA (reference sequence). V gave up 0 bases and J gave up 4 bases; unmatched junction bases: 18.

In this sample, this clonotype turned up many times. CDR3 coding DNA: TGCAGTGCTAGACCGAGCGGGAGGGCCTTAGAGACCCAGTACTTC. Its protein is CSARPSGRALETQYF. V gene TRBV20-1 combines with J gene TRBJ2-5; 10 positions match TRBD2. Germline loops: CDR1 DFQATT, CDR2 SNEGSKA (reference sequence). The CDR3 is made up of 15 amino acids. The ends lost 2 bases at V and 4 bases at J; junction bases unmatched: 7.

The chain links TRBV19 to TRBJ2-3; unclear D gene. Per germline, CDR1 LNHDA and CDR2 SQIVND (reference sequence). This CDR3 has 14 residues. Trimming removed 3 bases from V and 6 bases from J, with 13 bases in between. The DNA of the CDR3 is TGTGCCAGTAGTATTGCTGACTTTCCGGATACGCAGTATTTT. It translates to CASSIADFPDTQYF.

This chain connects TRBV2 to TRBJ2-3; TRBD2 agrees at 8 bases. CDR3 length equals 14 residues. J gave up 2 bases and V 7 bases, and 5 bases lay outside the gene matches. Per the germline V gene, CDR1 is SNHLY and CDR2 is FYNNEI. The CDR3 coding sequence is TGTGCCAGCAAAACTAGCGGCTACACAGATACGCAGTATTTT. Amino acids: CASKTSGYTDTQYF.

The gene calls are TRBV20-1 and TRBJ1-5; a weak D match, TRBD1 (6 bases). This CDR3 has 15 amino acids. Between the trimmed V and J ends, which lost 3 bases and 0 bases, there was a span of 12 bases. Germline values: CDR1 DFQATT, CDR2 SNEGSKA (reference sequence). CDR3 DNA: TGCAGTGCTAGTACAGGGCGGGGTAGCAATCAGCCCCAGCATTTT. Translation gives CSASTGRGSNQPQHF.

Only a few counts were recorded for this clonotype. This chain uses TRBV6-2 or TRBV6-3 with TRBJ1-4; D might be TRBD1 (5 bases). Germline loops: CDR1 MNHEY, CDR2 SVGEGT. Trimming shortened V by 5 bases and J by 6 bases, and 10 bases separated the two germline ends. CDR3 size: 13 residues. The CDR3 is CASSGTRDEKLFF. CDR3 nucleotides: TGTGCCAGCAGTGGGACGAGGGATGAAAAACTGTTTTTT.

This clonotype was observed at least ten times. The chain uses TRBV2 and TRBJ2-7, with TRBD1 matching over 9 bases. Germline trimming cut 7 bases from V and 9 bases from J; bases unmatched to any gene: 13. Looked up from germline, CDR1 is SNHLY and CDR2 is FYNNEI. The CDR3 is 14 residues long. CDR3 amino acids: CASTGDRAATRQYF. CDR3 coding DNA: TGTGCCAGCACTGGGGACAGGGCGGCAACCCGGCAGTACTTC.

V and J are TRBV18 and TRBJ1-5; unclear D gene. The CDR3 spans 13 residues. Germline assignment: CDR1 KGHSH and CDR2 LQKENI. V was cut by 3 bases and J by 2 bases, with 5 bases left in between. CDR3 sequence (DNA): TGTGCCAGCTCACCTCGGGGCAATCAGCCCCAGCATTTT. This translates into CASSPRGNQPQHF.

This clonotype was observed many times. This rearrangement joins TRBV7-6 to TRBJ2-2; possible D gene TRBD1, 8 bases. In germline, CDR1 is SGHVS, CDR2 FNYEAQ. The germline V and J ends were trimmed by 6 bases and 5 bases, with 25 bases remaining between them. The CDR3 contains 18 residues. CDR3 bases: TGTGCCAGCAGGCCTTACCAGGGGGGGACAGGAGGGACCGGGGAGCTGTTTTTT. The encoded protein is CASRPYQGGTGGTGELFF.

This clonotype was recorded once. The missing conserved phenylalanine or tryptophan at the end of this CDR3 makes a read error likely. CDR3 sequence: CSARDILVDEQFS. The CDR3 DNA follows: TGCAGTGCTAGAGATATACTAGTAGATGAGCAGTTCTCC. The genes are TRBV20-1 and TRBJ2-1; TRBD2 is a possible D gene (5 bases). Trimming stripped 0 bases from V and 8 bases from J, with 11 bases between. This CDR3 contains 13 residues. The germline V gene encodes CDR1 DFQATT and CDR2 SNEGSKA (reference sequence).

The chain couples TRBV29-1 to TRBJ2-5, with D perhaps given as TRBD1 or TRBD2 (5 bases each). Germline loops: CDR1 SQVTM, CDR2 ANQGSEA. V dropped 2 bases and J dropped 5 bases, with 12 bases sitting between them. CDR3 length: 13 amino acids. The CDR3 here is CSVERRGGETQYF. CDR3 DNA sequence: TGCAGCGTTGAACGTCGGGGCGGGGAGACCCAGTACTTC.